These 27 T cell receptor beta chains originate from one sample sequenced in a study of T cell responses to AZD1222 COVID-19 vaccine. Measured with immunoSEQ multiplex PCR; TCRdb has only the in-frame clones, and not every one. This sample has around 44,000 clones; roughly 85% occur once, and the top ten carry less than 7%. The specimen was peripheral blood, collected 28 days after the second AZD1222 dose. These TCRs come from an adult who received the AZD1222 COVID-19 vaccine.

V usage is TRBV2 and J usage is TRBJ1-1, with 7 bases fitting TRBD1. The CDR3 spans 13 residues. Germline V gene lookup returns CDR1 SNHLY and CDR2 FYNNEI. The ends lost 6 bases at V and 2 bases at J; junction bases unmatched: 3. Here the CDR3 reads CASSGDRNTEAFF. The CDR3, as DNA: TGTGCCAGCAGCGGGGACAGAAACACTGAAGCTTTCTTT.

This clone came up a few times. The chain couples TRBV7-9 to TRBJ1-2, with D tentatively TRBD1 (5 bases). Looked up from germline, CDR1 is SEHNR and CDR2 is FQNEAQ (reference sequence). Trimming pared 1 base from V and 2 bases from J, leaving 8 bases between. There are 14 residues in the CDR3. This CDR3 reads CASSLGAGNYGYTF. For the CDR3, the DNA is TGTGCCAGCAGCTTAGGGGCAGGGAACTATGGCTACACCTTC.

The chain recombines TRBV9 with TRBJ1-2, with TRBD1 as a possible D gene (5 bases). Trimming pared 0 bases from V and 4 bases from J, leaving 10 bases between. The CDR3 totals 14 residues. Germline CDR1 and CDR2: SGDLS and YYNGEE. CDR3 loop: CASSVGGESYGYTF. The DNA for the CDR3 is TGTGCCAGCAGCGTAGGGGGGGAAAGCTATGGCTACACCTTC.

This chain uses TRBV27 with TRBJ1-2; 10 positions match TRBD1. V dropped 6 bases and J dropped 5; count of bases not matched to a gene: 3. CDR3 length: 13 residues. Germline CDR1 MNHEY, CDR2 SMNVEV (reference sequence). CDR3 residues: CASSPDRGYGYTF. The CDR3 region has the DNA TGTGCCAGCAGCCCGGACAGGGGGTATGGCTACACCTTC.

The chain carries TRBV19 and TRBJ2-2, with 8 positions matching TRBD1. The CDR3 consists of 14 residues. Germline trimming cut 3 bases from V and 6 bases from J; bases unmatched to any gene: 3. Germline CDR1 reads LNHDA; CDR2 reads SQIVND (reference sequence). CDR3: CASSIGQGAGELFF. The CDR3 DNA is TGTGCCAGTAGTATCGGACAGGGAGCCGGGGAGCTGTTTTTT.

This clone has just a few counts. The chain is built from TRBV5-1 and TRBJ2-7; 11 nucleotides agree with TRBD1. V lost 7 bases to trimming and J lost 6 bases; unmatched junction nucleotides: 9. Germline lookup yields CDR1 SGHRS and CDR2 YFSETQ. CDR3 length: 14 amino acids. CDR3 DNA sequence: TGCGCCAGCCTGGCCGGACAGGGGGCAGGCGAGCAGTACTTC. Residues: CASLAGQGAGEQYF.

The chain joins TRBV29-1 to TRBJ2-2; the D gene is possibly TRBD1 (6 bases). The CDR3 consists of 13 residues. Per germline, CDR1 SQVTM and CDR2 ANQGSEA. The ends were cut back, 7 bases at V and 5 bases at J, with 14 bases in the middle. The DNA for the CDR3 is TGCAGCGGCCGGGACATCCTAACCGGGGAGCTGTTTTTT. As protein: CSGRDILTGELFF.

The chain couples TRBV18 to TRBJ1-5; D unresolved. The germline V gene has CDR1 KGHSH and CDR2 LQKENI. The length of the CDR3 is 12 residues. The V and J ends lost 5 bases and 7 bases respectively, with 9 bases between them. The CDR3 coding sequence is TGTGCCAGCTCATCGTCGGGACAGCCCCAGCATTTT. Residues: CASSSSGQPQHF.

The CDR3 loop reads CASSLGIRENNEQFF. The CDR3 DNA is TGTGCCAGCAGCTTGGGGATAAGGGAAAACAATGAGCAGTTCTTC. The gene calls are TRBV5-4 and TRBJ2-1, with no clear D. The ends were cut back, 0 bases at V and 5 bases at J, with 12 bases in the middle. The CDR3 is made up of 15 amino acids. Germline CDR1 is SGHNT and CDR2 is YYREEE (reference sequence).

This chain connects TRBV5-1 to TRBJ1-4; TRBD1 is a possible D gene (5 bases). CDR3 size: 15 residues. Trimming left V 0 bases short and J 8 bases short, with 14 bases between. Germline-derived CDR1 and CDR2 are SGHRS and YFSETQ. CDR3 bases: TGCGCCAGCAGCTTGGACGAGAGGGGAGCCGAAAAACTGTTTTTT. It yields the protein CASSLDERGAEKLFF.

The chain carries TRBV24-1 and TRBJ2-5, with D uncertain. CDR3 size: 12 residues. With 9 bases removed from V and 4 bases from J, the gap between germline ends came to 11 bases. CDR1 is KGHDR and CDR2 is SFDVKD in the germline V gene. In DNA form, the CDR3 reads TGTGCCACCTCAATAGACGGAGAGACCCAGTACTTC. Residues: CATSIDGETQYF.

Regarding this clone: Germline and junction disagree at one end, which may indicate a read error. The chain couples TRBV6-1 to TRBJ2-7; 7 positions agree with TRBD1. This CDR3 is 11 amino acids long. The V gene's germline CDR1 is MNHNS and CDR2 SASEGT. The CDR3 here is CASSEPGQPSF. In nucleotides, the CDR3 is TGTGCCAGCAGTGAACCGGGACAGCCCTCCTTC.

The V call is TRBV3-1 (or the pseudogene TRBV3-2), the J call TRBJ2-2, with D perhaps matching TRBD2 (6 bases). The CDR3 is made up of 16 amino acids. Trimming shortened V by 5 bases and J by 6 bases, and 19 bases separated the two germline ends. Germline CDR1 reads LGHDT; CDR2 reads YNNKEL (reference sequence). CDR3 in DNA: TGTGCCAGCAGCTTCGAGCAGAGTTGGGGGGCCGGGGAGCTGTTTTTT. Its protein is CASSFEQSWGAGELFF.

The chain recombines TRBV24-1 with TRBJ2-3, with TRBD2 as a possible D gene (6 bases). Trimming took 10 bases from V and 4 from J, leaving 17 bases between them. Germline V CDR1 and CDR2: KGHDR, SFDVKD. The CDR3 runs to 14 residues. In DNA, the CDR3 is TGTGCCACGTCCGACAGTGGAGGGCCAGATACGCAGTATTTT. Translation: CATSDSGGPDTQYF.

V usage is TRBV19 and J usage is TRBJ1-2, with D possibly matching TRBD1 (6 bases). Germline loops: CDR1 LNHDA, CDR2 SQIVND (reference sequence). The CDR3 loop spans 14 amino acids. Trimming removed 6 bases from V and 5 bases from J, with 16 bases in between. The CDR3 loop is CASSQGGGMYGYTF. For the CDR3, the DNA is TGTGCCAGTAGCCAGGGAGGGGGGATGTATGGCTACACCTTC.

The DNA for the CDR3 is TGTGCCAGCACCACCCGGGGGAGTGGCAACGAGCAGTACTTC. Its protein product is CASTTRGSGNEQYF. J is TRBJ2-7 and V is TRBV28, with a possible D match to TRBD2 (6 bases). This CDR3 comprises 14 residues. The V and J ends lost 7 bases and 5 bases respectively, with 18 bases between them. Germline lookup yields CDR1 MDHEN and CDR2 SYDVKM.

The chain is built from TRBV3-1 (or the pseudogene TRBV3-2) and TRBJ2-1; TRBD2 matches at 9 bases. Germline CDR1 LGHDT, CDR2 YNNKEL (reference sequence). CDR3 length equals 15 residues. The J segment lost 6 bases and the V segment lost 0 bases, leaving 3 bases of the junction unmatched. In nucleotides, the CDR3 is TGTGCCAGCAGCCAAGAGGGACTAGCTATCAATGAGCAGTTCTTC. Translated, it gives CASSQEGLAINEQFF.

This CDR3 is CASSTRGRPFSGNTIYF. In DNA, the CDR3 is TGTGCCAGCAGCACCCGAGGACGGCCGTTCTCTGGAAACACCATATATTTT. This chain joins TRBV21-1 and TRBJ1-3. TRBV21-1 is classified as a pseudogene. The CDR3 runs 17 residues.

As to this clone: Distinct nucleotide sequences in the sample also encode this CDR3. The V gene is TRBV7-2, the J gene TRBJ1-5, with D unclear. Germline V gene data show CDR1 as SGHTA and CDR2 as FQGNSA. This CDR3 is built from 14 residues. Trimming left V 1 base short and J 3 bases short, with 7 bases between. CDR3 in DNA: TGTGCCAGCAGCTTAGGTGGTTTCAATCAGCCCCAGCATTTT. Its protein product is CASSLGGFNQPQHF.

This CDR3 is CAWAMGHYYEQYF. The CDR3 nucleotides are TGTGCCTGGGCCATGGGACATTACTACGAGCAGTACTTC. The gene calls are TRBV30 and TRBJ2-7; D is perhaps TRBD1 (6 bases). The germline V and J ends were trimmed by 5 bases and 3 bases, with 14 bases remaining between them. Germline lookup yields CDR1 GTSNPN and CDR2 SVGIG (reference sequence). CDR3 length: 13 residues. Using reference TRBV30 and TRBJ2-7 for the parts outside the CDR3, the full variable domain is SQTIHQWPATLVQPVGSPLSLECTVEGTSNPNLYWYRQAAGRGLQLLFYSVGIGQISSEVPQNLSASRPQDRQFILSSKKLLLSDSGFYLCAWAMGHYYEQYFGPGTRLTVT.

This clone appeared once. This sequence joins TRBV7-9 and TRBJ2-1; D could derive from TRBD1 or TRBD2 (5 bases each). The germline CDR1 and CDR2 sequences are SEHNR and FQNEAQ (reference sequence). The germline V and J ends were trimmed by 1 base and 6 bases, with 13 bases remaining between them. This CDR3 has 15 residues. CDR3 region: CASSLGGITLNEQFF. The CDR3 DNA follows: TGTGCCAGCAGCTTAGGGGGGATTACACTCAATGAGCAGTTCTTC.

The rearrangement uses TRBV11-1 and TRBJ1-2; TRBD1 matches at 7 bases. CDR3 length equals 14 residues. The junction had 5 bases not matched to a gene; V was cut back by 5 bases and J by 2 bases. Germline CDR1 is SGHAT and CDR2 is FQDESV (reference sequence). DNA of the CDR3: TGTGCCAGCAGCCCAACGGGACAGAACTATGGCTACACCTTC. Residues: CASSPTGQNYGYTF.

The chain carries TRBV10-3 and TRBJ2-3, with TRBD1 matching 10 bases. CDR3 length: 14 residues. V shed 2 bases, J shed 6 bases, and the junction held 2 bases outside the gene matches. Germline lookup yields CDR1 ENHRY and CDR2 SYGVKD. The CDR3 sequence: CAISEGTGADTQYF. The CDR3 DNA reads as TGTGCCATCAGTGAGGGGACAGGGGCGGATACGCAGTATTTT.

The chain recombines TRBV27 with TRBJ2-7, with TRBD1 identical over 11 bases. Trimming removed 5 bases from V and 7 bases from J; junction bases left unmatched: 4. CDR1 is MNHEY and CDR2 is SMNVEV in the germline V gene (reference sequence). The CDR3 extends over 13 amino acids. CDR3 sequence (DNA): TGTGCCAGCAGTCCGGACAGGGGGCGGGAGCAGTACTTC. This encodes CASSPDRGREQYF.

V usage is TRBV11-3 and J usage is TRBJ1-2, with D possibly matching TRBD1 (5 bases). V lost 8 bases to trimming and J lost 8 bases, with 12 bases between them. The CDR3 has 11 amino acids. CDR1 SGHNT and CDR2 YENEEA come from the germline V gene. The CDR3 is CASSPGVGYTF. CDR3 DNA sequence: TGTGCCAGCTCCCCGGGGGTCGGCTACACCTTC.

The CDR3 here is CASTRTGGEQYF. CDR3 in DNA: TGTGCCAGCACCCGGACAGGAGGAGAGCAGTACTTC. This chain links TRBV12-3 or TRBV12-4 with TRBJ2-7, with TRBD1 matching 7 bases. This CDR3 is built from 12 residues. Trimming cost V 7 bases and J 7 bases; bases outside gene matches: 7.

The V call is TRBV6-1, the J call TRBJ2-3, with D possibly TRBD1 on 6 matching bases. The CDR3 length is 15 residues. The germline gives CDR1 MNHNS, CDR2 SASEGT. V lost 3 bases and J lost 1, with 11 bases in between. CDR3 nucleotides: TGTGCCAGCAGTGACCGGGACACCCGCACAGATACGCAGTATTTT. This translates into CASSDRDTRTDTQYF.